Below, 5 T cell receptor beta chains from the same sample are listed, as sequenced in a study of Graves' ophthalmopathy and Graves' hyperthyroidism. For repertoire sequencing, the TCR beta CDR3 regions were amplified from RNA transcripts. HTBI-primed RT-PCR formed the first round, and a multiplex PCR formed the second. TCRdb used MiXCR to reprocess the multiplex PCR reads, holding one entry per CDR3 protein. The data hold 350,000 to 450,000 distinct CDR3 sequences, with 20% to 25% observed a single time. Sample: peripheral blood. These receptors were collected from a young woman with stable Graves' hyperthyroidism.

To note about this clonotype: At one end the junction does not follow the germline gene, possibly because of a read error. V usage is TRBV20-1 and J usage is TRBJ1-5; D is possibly TRBD1 (5 bases). CDR1 is DFQATT, CDR2 SNEGSKA, per germline (reference sequence). CDR3 length: 13 amino acids. Written as DNA, the CDR3 is TGCAGTTCTAGAGGGGATAGCAATCAGCCCCAGCATTTT. Translation gives CSSRGDSNQPQHF.

This clonotype was recorded at least ten times. The rearrangement links TRBV18 to TRBJ2-5, with a possible D match to TRBD2 (5 bases). This CDR3 has 14 residues. V lost 4 bases to trimming and J lost 2 bases, with 11 bases between them. The germline V gene has CDR1 KGHSH and CDR2 LQKENI. The chain's CDR3 is CASSHRRGQETQYF. The CDR3 DNA reads TGTGCCAGCTCACATCGCCGGGGACAAGAGACCCAGTACTTC. Variable domain in full (rest from reference TRBV18 and TRBJ2-5): NAGVMQNPRHLVRRRGQEARLRCSPMKGHSHVYWYRQLPEEGLKFMVYLQKENIIDESGMPKERFSAEFPKEGPSILRIQQVVRGDSAAYFCASSHRRGQETQYFGPGTRLLVL.

This clonotype occurred many times. The junction and the germline gene differ at one end; a read error may be behind it. The rearrangement uses TRBV28 and TRBJ2-7, with TRBD2 matching 7 bases. Germline CDR1 and CDR2: MDHEN and SYDVKM. This CDR3 region has 8 residues. Written as DNA, the CDR3 is TGTGCCAGCGAAAACGGGGGGTTC. Its translation is CASENGGF.

This clonotype has a count of ten or more. A much more abundant neighbour one base away suggests this may be a read error. The J gene is TRBJ1-5, the V gene TRBV12-3 or TRBV12-4; the match to TRBD1 covers 10 bases. The CDR3 consists of 14 residues. The CDR3 DNA sequence: TGTGCCGGCAGTGCCAGGACAGGGGGTCAGCCCCAGCATTTT. Amino acid sequence: CAGSARTGGQPQHF.

This clonotype was picked up many times. The rearrangement joins TRBV5-1 to TRBJ2-7; D may be TRBD2 (6 bases). The CDR3 loop spans 14 amino acids. Germline CDR1 SGHRS, CDR2 YFSETQ. The V gene lost 4 bases and the J gene lost 1 base, with 12 bases spanning the gap. In nucleotides, the CDR3 is TGCGCCAGCAGCCGGAGGGAGGCATCCTACGAGCAGTACTTC. This gives the protein CASSRREASYEQYF.